This TCR beta chain emerged from a study of blood T cell repertoires in COVID-19. Participants' reported clinical history set cohort assignment. Germline CDR1 and CDR2: SNHLY and FYNNEI. V was shortened by 4 bases and J by 3 bases, with 12 bases between the two germline ends. The CDR3 sequence is 14 residues long. The assay was immunoSEQ multiplex PCR, and TCRdb's table has in-frame clones only and misses some. The sample includes about 46,000 clones, approximately 86% of them seen just once. This clone was counted once. This clonotype was sampled from a woman in her 50s who had recovered from COVID-19. The V gene is TRBV2, the J gene TRBJ1-1; D gene ambiguous. The sequencing sample was made of PBMCs or T cells enriched from blood (not recorded which). The DNA of the CDR3 is TGTGCCAGCAGTGCTGCGGGGAGGGACACTGAAGCTTTCTTT. Translated: CASSAAGRDTEAFF.